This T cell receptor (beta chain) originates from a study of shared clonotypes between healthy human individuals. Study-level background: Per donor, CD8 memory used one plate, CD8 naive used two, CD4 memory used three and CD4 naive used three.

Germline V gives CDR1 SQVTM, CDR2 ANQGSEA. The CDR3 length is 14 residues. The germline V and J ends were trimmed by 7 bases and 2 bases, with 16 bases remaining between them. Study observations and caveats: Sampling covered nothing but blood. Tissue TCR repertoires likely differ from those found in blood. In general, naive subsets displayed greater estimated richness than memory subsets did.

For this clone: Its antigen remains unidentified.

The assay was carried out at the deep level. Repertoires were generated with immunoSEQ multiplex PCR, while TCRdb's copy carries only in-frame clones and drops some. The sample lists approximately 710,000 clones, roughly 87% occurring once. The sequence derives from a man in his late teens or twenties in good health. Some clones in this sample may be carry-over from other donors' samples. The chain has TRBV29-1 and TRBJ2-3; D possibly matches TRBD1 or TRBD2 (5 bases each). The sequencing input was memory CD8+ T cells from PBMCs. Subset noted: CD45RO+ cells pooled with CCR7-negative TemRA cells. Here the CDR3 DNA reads TGCAGCGCAAAAAGGGTCGGGGCCACAGATACGCAGTATTTT. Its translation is CSAKRVGATDTQYF.